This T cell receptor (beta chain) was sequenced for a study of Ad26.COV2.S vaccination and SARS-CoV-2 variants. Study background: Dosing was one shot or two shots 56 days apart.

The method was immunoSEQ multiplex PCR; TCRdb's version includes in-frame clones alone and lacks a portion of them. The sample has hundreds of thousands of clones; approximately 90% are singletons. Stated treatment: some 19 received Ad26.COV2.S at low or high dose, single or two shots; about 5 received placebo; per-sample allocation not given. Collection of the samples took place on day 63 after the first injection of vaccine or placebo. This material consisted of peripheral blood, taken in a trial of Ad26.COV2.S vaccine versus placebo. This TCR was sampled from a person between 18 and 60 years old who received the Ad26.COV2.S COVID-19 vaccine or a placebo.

The CDR3 region is CATGQSNTEAFF. Written as DNA, the CDR3 is TGTGCCACCGGACAGTCGAACACTGAAGCTTTCTTT. The chain uses TRBV10-3 and TRBJ1-1; D perhaps matches TRBD1 (6 bases). In germline, CDR1 is ENHRY, CDR2 SYGVKD. The CDR3 spans 12 residues. V shed 10 bases and J shed 1 base, with 10 bases lying between them.